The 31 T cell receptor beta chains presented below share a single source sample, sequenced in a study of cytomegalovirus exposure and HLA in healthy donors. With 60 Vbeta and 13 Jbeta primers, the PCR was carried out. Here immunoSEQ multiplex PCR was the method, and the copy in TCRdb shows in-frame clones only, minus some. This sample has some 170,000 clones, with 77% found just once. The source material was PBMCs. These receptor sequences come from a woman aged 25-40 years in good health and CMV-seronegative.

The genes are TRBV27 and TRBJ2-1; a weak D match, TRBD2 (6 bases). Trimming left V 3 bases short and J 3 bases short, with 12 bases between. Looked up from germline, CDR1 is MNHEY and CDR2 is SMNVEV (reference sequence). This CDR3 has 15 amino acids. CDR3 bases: TGTGCCAGCAGTTTTGTTACTAGCCTCTACAATGAGCAGTTCTTC. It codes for CASSFVTSLYNEQFF.

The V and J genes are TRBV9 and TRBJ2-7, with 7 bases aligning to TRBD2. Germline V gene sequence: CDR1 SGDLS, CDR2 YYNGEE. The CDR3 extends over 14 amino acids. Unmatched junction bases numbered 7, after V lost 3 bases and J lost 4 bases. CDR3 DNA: TGTGCCAGCAGCGCTACTAGCGCGAGGTACGAGCAGTACTTC. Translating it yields CASSATSARYEQYF.

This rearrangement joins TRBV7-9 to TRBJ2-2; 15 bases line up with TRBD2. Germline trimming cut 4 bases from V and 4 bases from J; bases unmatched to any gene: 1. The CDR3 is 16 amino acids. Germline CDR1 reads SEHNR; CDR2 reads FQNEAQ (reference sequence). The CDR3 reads CASSWGLAGGTGELFF. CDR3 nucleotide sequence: TGTGCCAGCAGCTGGGGACTAGCGGGGGGCACCGGGGAGCTGTTTTTT.

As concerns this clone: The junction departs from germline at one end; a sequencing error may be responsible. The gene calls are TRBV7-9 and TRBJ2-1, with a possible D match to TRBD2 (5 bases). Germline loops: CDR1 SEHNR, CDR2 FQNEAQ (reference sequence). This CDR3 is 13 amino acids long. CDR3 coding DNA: TGTTCCAGCAGCTTAGCGAGGCACAATGAGCAGTTCTTC. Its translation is CSSSLARHNEQFF.

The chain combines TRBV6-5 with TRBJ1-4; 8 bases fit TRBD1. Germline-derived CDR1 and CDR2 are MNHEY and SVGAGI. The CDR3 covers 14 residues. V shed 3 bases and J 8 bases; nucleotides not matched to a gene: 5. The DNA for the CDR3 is TGTGCCAGCAGTTATCAGGGGGCTAGAGAAAAACTGTTTTTT. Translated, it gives CASSYQGAREKLFF.

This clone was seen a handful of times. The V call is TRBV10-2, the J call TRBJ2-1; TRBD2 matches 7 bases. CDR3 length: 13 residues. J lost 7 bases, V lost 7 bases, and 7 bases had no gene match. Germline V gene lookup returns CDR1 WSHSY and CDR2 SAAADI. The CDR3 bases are TGCGCCAGCAATCTATGGGGGGGGAATGAGCAGTTCTTC. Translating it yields CASNLWGGNEQFF.

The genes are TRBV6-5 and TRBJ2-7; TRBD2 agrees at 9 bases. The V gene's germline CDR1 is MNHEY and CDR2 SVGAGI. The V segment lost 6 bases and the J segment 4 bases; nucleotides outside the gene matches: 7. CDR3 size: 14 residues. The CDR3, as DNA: TGTGCCAGCAGCCAGACTAGCGGTACTTACGAGCAGTACTTC. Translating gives CASSQTSGTYEQYF.

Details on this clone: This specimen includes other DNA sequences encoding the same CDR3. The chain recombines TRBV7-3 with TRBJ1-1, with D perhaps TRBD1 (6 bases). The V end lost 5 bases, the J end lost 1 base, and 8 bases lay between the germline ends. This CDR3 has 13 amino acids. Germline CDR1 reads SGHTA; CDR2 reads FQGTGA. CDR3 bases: TGTGCCAGCAGCCCACAGGGGAACACTGAAGCTTTCTTT. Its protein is CASSPQGNTEAFF. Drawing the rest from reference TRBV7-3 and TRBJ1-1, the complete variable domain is GAGVSQTPSNKVTEKGKYVELRCDPISGHTALYWYRQSLGQGPEFLIYFQGTGAADDSGLPNDRFFAVRPEGSVSTLKIQRTERGDSAVYLCASSPQGNTEAFFGQGTRLTVV.

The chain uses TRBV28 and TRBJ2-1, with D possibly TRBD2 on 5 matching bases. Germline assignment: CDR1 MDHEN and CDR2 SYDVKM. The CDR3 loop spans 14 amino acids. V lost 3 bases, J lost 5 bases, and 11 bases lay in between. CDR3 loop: CASSFGLLNNEQFF. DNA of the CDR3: TGTGCCAGCAGTTTCGGACTTCTTAACAATGAGCAGTTCTTC.

CDR3 in DNA: TGTGCCAGCAGTTACTCGTTGAGTCAGCCCCAGCATTTT. Translation gives CASSYSLSQPQHF. The chain is built from TRBV6-6 and TRBJ1-5; D remains unclear. This CDR3 is built from 13 residues. Germline CDR1 and CDR2: MNHNY and SVGAGI (reference sequence). The germline V and J ends were trimmed by 0 bases and 6 bases, with 6 bases remaining between them.

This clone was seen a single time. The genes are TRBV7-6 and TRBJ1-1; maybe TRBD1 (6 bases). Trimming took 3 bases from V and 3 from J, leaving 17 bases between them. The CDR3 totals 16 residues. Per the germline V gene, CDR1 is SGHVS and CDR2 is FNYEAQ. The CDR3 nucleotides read TGTGCCAGCAGCTTTTCCGTGGGGCAGGGGTACACTGAAGCTTTCTTT. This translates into CASSFSVGQGYTEAFF. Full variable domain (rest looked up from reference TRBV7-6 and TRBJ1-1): GAGVSQSPRYKVTKRGQDVALRCDPISGHVSLYWYRQALGQGPEFLTYFNYEAQQDKSGLPNDRFSAERPEGSISTLTIQRTEQRDSAMYRCASSFSVGQGYTEAFFGQGTRLTVV.

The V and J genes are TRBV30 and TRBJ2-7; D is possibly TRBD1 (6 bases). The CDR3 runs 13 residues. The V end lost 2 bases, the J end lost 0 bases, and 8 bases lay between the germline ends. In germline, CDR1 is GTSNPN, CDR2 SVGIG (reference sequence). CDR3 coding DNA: TGTGCCTGGAGTAGGGACACCTCCTACGAGCAGTACTTC. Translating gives CAWSRDTSYEQYF.

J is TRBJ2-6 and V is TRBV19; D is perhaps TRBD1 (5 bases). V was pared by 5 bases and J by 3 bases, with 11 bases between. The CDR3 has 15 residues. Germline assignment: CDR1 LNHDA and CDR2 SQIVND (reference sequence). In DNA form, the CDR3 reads TGTGCCAGTAGTGCAATGGGGCATGGGGCCAACGTCCTGACTTTC. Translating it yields CASSAMGHGANVLTF.

The CDR3, as DNA: TGTGCCAGCAGACCACAGGTTAGCACAGATACGCAGTATTTT. This gives the protein CASRPQVSTDTQYF. The V gene is TRBV27, the J gene TRBJ2-3, with D tentatively TRBD1 (5 bases). Trimming removed 6 bases at V and 0 bases at J, with 10 bases between. Germline-derived CDR1 and CDR2 are MNHEY and SMNVEV (reference sequence). This CDR3 has 14 residues.

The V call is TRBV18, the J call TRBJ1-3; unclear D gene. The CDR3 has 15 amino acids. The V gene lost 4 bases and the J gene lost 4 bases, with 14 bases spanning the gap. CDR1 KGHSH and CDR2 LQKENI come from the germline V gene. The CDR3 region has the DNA TGTGCCAGCTCACTCACCGGGGTCATAGGAAACACCATATATTTT. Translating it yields CASSLTGVIGNTIYF.

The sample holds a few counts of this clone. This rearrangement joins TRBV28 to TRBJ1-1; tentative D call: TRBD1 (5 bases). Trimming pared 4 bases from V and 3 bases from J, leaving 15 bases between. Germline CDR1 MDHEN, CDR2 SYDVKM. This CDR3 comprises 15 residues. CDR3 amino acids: CASSSLQVRDTEAFF. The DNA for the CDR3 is TGTGCCAGCAGTTCGTTACAGGTACGGGACACTGAAGCTTTCTTT. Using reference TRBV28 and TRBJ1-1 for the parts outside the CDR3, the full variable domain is DVKVTQSSRYLVKRTGEKVFLECVQDMDHENMFWYRQDPGLGLRLIYFSYDVKMKEKGDIPEGYSVSREKKERFSLILESASTNQTSMYLCASSSLQVRDTEAFFGQGTRLTVV.

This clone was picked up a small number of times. In nucleotides, the CDR3 is TGTGCCAGCAGCCAGGGGGCTAACACTGAAGCTTTCTTT. Translating gives CASSQGANTEAFF. V usage is TRBV7-2 and J usage is TRBJ1-1; 8 bases are a match to TRBD1. CDR3 length: 13 amino acids. CDR1 and CDR2 (germline): SGHTA, FQGNSA. Trimming at V came to 5 bases and at J to 2 bases, leaving 1 base not matched to a gene.

The CDR3 coding sequence is TGTGCCAGCAGCTTATCAGGGGTCTATGGCTACACCTTC. Protein sequence: CASSLSGVYGYTF. This sequence joins TRBV5-5 and TRBJ1-2, with D perhaps TRBD1 (6 bases). Trimming pared 2 bases from V and 4 bases from J, leaving 9 bases between. Looked up from germline, CDR1 is SGHKS and CDR2 is YYEKEE (reference sequence). The CDR3 sequence is 13 residues long.

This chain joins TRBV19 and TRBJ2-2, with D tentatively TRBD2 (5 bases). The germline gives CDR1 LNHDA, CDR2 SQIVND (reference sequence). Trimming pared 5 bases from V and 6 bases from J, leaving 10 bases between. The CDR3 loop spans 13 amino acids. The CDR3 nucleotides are TGTGCCAGTAGTGGGAGTGGCCCCGGGGAGCTGTTTTTT. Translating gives CASSGSGPGELFF.

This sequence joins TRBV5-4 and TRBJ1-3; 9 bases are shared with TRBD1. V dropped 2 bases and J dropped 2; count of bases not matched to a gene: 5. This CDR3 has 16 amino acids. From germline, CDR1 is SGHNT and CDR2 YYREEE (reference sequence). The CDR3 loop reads CASSFGTGTTGNTIYF. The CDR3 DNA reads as TGTGCCAGCAGCTTCGGGACAGGGACGACTGGAAACACCATATATTTT.

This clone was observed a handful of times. CDR3 sequence (DNA): TGCGCCAGCAGCCAAGGAGCGGCGCGGTTCGGGGAGCTGTTTTTT. Amino acid sequence: CASSQGAARFGELFF. V and J are TRBV4-3 and TRBJ2-2; tentatively, D is TRBD2 (5 bases). The CDR3 runs to 15 residues. Germline V lookup: CDR1 LGHNA, CDR2 YSLEER. V dropped 1 base and J dropped 7 bases, with 13 bases sitting between them.

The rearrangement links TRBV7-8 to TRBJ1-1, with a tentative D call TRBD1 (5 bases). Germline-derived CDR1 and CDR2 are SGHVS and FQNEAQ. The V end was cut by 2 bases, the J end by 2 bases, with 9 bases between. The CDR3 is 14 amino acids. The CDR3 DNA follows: TGTGCCAGCAGCTTAAGACAGAGAAACACTGAAGCTTTCTTT. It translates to CASSLRQRNTEAFF.

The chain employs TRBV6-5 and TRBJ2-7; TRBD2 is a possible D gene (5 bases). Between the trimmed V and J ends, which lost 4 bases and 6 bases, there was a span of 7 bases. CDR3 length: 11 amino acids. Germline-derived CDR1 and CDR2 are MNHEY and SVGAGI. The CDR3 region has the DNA TGTGCCAGCAGTTCCGGACTCGAGCAGTACTTC. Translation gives CASSSGLEQYF.

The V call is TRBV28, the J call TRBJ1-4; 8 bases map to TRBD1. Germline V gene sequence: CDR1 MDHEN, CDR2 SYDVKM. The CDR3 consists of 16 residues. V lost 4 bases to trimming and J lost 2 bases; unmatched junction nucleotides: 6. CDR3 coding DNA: TGTGCCAGCAGTTACCAGGGGGCTCGGACTAATGAAAAACTGTTTTTT. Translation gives CASSYQGARTNEKLFF.

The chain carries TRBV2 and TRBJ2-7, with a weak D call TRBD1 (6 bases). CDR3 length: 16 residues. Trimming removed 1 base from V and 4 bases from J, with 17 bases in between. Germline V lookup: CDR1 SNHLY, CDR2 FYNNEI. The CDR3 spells CASSEGPLDSSYEQYF. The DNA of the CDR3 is TGTGCCAGCAGTGAAGGACCCTTGGACAGCTCTTACGAGCAGTACTTC.

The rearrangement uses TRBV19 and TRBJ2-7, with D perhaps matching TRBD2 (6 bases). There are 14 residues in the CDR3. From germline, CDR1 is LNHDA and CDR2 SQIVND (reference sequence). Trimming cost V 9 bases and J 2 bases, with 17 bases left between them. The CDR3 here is CASRATWRAYEQYF. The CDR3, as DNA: TGTGCCAGCCGGGCCACATGGAGGGCCTACGAGCAGTACTTC. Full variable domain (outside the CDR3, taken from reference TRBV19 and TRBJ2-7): DGGITQSPKYLFRKEGQNVTLSCEQNLNHDAMYWYRQDPGQGLRLIYYSQIVNDFQKGDIAEGYSVSREKKESFPLTVTSAQKNPTAFYLCASRATWRAYEQYFGPGTRLTVT.

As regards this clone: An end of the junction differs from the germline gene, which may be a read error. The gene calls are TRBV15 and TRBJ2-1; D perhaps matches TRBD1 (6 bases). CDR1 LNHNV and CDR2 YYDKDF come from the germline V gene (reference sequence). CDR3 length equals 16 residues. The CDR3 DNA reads TGTGTCACCAGCAGAGGACCCGGGACACCTTCCAATGAGCAGTTCTTC. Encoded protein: CVTSRGPGTPSNEQFF.

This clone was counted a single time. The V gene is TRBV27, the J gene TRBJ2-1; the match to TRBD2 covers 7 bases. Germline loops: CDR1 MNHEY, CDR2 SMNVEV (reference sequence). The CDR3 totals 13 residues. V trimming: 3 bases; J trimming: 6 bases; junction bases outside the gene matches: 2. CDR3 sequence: CASSFWGGNEQFF. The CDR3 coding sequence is TGTGCCAGCAGTTTTTGGGGGGGCAATGAGCAGTTCTTC.

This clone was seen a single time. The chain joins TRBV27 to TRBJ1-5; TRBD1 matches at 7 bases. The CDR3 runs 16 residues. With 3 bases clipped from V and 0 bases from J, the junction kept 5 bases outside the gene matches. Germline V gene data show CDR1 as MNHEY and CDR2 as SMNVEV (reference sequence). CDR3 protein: CASSFQGEYSNQPQHF. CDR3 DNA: TGTGCCAGCAGTTTTCAGGGGGAATATAGCAATCAGCCCCAGCATTTT.

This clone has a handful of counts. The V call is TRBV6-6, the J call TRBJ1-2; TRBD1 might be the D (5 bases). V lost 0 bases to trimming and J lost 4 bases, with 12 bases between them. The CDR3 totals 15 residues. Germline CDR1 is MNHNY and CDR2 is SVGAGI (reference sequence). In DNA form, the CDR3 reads TGTGCCAGCAGTTACTCGACAGACGACCCCTATGGCTACACCTTC. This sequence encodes CASSYSTDDPYGYTF.

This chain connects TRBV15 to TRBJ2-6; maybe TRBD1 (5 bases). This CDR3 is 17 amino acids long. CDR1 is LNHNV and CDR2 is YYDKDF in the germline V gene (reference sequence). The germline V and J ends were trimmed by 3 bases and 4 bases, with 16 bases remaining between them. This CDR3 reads CATSSQNSGSGANVLTF. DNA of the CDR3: TGTGCCACCAGCAGCCAGAATTCAGGGTCGGGGGCCAACGTCCTGACTTTC.